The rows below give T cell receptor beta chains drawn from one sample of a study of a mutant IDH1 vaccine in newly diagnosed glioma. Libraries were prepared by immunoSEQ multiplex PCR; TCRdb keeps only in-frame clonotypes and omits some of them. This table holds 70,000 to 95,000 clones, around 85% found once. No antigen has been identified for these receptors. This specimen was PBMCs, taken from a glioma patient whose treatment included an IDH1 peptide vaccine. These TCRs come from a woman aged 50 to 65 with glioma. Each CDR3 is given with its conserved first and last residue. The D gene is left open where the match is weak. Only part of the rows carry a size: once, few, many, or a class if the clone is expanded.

DNA: TGTGCTAGTGGTTTGGTTCCTCAGACCGCCGGGAACATTCAGTACTTC
CDR3: CASGLVPQTAGNIQYF
J: TRBJ2-4
size: once
D: .
V: TRBV12-5

DNA: TGCAGCGTTGGTTGGCAGAACTACGAGCAGTACTTC
CDR3: CSVGWQNYEQYF
J: TRBJ2-7
size: .
D: .
V: TRBV29-1

DNA: TGTGCCAGCAGTCCCGCCGGGGGCGGGAGAAACGAGCAGTACTTC
CDR3: CASSPAGGGRNEQYF
J: TRBJ2-7
size: .
D: .
V: TRBV27

DNA: TGCGCCAGCAGCTCGCCCGGGACAGGGGGCTACAATGAGCAGTTCTTC
CDR3: CASSSPGTGGYNEQFF
J: TRBJ2-1
size: .
D: TRBD1
V: TRBV5-1

DNA: TGTGCCAGCAGCGCCGGGGATAGGTACGAGCAGTACTTC
CDR3: CASSAGDRYEQYF
J: TRBJ2-7
size: .
D: .
V: TRBV9

DNA: TGTGCCAGTAGGCACCGTAGCAATCAGCCCCAGCATTTT
CDR3: CASRHRSNQPQHF
J: TRBJ1-5
size: .
D: .
V: TRBV19

DNA: TGTGCCAGCACCCCCGGACAGAGAAATTCACCCCTCCACTTT
CDR3: CASTPGQRNSPLHF
J: TRBJ1-6
size: few
D: .
V: TRBV7-9

DNA: TGCAGCGTTGGAGGGAGGTACGAGCAGTACTTC
CDR3: CSVGGRYEQYF
J: TRBJ2-7
size: .
D: .
V: TRBV29-1

DNA: TGTGCCAGCGGGGCCCCGGGACTAGCGGACAATGAGCAGTTCTTC
CDR3: CASGAPGLADNEQFF
J: TRBJ2-1
size: .
D: TRBD2
V: TRBV28

DNA: TGTGCCAGCAGGGATTACCCGGGACTAGCGTCCCGTACGCAGTATTTT
CDR3: CASRDYPGLASRTQYF
J: TRBJ2-3
size: .
D: TRBD2
V: TRBV28

DNA: TGTGCCAGCAGCCAAGAAGCGGGAGGGTACAATGAGCAGTTCTTC
CDR3: CASSQEAGGYNEQFF
J: TRBJ2-1
size: .
D: TRBD2
V: TRBV14

DNA: TGTGCCAGCAGTTTAGCGGGGAAGACCCAGTACTTC
CDR3: CASSLAGKTQYF
J: TRBJ2-5
size: .
D: .
V: TRBV28

DNA: TGTGCCAGTAGTACGACAGGGGGCGGGCAGCCCCAGCATTTT
CDR3: CASSTTGGGQPQHF
J: TRBJ1-5
size: .
D: TRBD1
V: TRBV19

DNA: TGCGCCAGCAGCCTCGGGTTAAGTCAGCCCCAGCATTTT
CDR3: CASSLGLSQPQHF
J: TRBJ1-5
size: .
D: .
V: TRBV4-1

DNA: TGTGCCGGAACGCGGGAGAGCACCGGGGAGCTGTTTTTT
CDR3: CAGTRESTGELFF
J: TRBJ2-2
size: .
D: TRBD2
V: TRBV2

DNA: TGTGCCAGCAGTGAAAGGAAGGGATATAGCGGGAGGTCCTACGAGCAGTACTTC
CDR3: CASSERKGYSGRSYEQYF
J: TRBJ2-7
size: few
D: TRBD2
V: TRBV6-1

DNA: TGTGCCATCAGTGAGGGAGAGACCTGGGGTCGTGGCACCGGGGAGCTGTTTTTT
CDR3: CAISEGETWGRGTGELFF
J: TRBJ2-2
size: .
D: .
V: TRBV10-3

DNA: TGTGCCAGCAGTTTATCCCCTAGCGGGAGCGCTAGCACAGATACGCAGTATTTT
CDR3: CASSLSPSGSASTDTQYF
J: TRBJ2-3
size: .
D: TRBD2
V: TRBV27

DNA: TGCGCCAGCAGCTTTAGCGGGGACTTTTCCTACAATGAGCAGTTCTTC
CDR3: CASSFSGDFSYNEQFF
J: TRBJ2-1
size: .
D: TRBD2
V: TRBV5-1

DNA: TGTGCCAGCAGACCGACAGGGTACCACGAGCAGTACTTC
CDR3: CASRPTGYHEQYF
J: TRBJ2-7
size: .
D: TRBD1
V: TRBV28

DNA: TGTGCCAGCAGCTTGGCGGGTGTAAACTCCTACGAGCAGTACTTC
CDR3: CASSLAGVNSYEQYF
J: TRBJ2-7
size: few
D: .
V: TRBV5-5

DNA: TGCGCCAGCAGTGAGCGAGGGGATGGAGGGAACATTCAGTACTTC
CDR3: CASSERGDGGNIQYF
J: TRBJ2-4
size: .
D: .
V: TRBV10-2

DNA: TGTGCCAGCAGCTTAAGGGTCAGTTGGCAGTATTTT
CDR3: CASSLRVSWQYF
J: TRBJ2-3
size: once
D: .
V: TRBV7-9

DNA: TGTGCCAGCAGTTGGACGTCTCAAGAGGCCCAGTACTTC
CDR3: CASSWTSQEAQYF
J: TRBJ2-5
size: .
D: .
V: TRBV28

DNA: TGCGCCAGCAGCGAGGGAGAATATGGCTACACCTTC
CDR3: CASSEGEYGYTF
J: TRBJ1-2
size: few
D: .
V: TRBV5-1

DNA: TGTGCCAGCAGCGTAGGAACTAGCGGAGCGGGGAATGAGCAGTTCTTC
CDR3: CASSVGTSGAGNEQFF
J: TRBJ2-1
size: .
D: TRBD2
V: TRBV9

DNA: TGTGCCAGCAGTTTAGACGGGAGGACGCAGTATTTT
CDR3: CASSLDGRTQYF
J: TRBJ2-3
size: .
D: TRBD2
V: TRBV28

DNA: TGTGCCAGCACGGACCTAATGGAGGAGCAGTACTTC
CDR3: CASTDLMEEQYF
J: TRBJ2-7
size: .
D: .
V: TRBV28

DNA: TGTGCCAGCAGCCTAGGACAGGGGAGCAATCAGCCCCAGCATTTT
CDR3: CASSLGQGSNQPQHF
J: TRBJ1-5
size: .
D: TRBD1
V: TRBV7-9

DNA: TGTGCCAGCATTCTCCCGGACAGGGGTGGTACTGAAGCTTTCTTT
CDR3: CASILPDRGGTEAFF
J: TRBJ1-1
size: many
D: TRBD1
V: TRBV2

DNA: TGTGCCAGCAGTACCACAGGGTCTCAGCCCCAGCATTTT
CDR3: CASSTTGSQPQHF
J: TRBJ1-5
size: once
D: .
V: TRBV6-6

DNA: TGTGCCAGCAGCTTGAGGCCCTACGAGCAGTACTTC
CDR3: CASSLRPYEQYF
J: TRBJ2-7
size: .
D: .
V: TRBV5-6

DNA: TGTGCCAGCAGTTTATATAGCGAGGCCAGGTACGAGCAGTACTTC
CDR3: CASSLYSEARYEQYF
J: TRBJ2-7
size: .
D: .
V: TRBV28

DNA: TGTGCCAGCAAAAGACAGACCTATAGCAATCAGCCCCAGCATTTT
CDR3: CASKRQTYSNQPQHF
J: TRBJ1-5
size: .
D: .
V: TRBV27

DNA: TGTGCCAGCAGCTTAGAGTTTTCGGGTGGCTACACCTTC
CDR3: CASSLEFSGGYTF
J: TRBJ1-2
size: .
D: .
V: TRBV13

DNA: TGTGCCAGCAGCCAAGGGAGGTTGGAGACCCAGTACTTC
CDR3: CASSQGRLETQYF
J: TRBJ2-5
size: .
D: .
V: TRBV16

DNA: TGTGCCAGCTCAACCTGGACTAACCAAGAGACCCAGTACTTC
CDR3: CASSTWTNQETQYF
J: TRBJ2-5
size: .
D: .
V: TRBV18

DNA: TGTGCCAGCAGTCCCGACAGCTCTGGGGCCAACGTCCTGACTTTC
CDR3: CASSPDSSGANVLTF
J: TRBJ2-6
size: once
D: .
V: TRBV28

DNA: TGTGCTAGCGGGCAGGATAGCAATCAGCCCCAGCATTTT
CDR3: CASGQDSNQPQHF
J: TRBJ1-5
size: .
D: .
V: TRBV12-5

DNA: TGTGCCAGCAGCCGGACGGGGGGGAATGAAAAACTGTTTTTT
CDR3: CASSRTGGNEKLFF
J: TRBJ1-4
size: .
D: .
V: TRBV11-2